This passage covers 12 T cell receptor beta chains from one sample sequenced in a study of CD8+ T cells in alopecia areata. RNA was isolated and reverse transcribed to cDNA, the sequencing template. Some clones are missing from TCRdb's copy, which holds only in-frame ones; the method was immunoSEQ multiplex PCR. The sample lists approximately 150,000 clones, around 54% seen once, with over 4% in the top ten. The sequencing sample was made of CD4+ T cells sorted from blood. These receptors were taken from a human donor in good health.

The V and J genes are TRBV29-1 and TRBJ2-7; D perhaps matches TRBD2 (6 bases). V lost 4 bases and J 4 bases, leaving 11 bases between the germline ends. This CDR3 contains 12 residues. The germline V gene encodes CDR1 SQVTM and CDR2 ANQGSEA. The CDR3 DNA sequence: TGCAGCGTTGGAGGGACTGGGTACGAGCAGTACTTC. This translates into CSVGGTGYEQYF.

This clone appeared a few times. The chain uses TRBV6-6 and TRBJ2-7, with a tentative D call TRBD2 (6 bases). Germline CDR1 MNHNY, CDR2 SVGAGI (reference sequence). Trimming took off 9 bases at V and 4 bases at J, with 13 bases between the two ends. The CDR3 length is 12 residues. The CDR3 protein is CASLGRGYEQYF. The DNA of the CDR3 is TGTGCCAGTCTCGGGAGAGGGTACGAGCAGTACTTC.

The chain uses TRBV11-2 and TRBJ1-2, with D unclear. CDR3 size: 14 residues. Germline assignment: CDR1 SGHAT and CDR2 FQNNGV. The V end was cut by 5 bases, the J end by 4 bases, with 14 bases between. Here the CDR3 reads CASSQRAVSYGYTF. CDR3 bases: TGTGCCAGCAGCCAGCGGGCGGTGAGCTATGGCTACACCTTC.

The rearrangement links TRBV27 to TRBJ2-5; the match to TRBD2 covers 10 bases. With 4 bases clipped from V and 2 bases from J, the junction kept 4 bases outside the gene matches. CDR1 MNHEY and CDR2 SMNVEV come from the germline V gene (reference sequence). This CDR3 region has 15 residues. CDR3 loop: CASSSLAGVQETQYF. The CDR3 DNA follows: TGTGCCAGCAGTTCGCTAGCGGGAGTACAAGAGACCCAGTACTTC.

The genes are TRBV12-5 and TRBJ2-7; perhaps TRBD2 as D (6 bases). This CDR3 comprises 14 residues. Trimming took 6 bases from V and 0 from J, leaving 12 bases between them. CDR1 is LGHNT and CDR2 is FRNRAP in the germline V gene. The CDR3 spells CASGTSPNSYEQYF. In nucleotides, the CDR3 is TGTGCTAGTGGAACTAGCCCCAACTCCTACGAGCAGTACTTC.

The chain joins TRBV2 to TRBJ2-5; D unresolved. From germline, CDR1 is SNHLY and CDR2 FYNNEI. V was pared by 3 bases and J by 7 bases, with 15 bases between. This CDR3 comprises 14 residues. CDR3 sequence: CASSDNGPLGTQYF. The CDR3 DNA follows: TGTGCCAGCAGTGACAATGGCCCACTGGGGACCCAGTACTTC.

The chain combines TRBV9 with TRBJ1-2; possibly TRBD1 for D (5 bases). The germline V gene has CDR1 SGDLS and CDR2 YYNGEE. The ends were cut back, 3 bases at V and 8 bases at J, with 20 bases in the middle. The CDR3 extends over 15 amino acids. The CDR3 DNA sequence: TGTGCCAGCAGCGCCCGACAAACTTTCGCAGGGGGCTACACCTTC. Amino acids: CASSARQTFAGGYTF.

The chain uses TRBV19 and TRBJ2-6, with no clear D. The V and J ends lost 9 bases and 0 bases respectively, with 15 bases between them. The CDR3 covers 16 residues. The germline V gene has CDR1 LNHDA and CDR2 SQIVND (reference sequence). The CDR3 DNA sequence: TGTGCCAGCAAGCTCGTTGGGGTCTCTGGGGCCAACGTCCTGACTTTC. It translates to CASKLVGVSGANVLTF.

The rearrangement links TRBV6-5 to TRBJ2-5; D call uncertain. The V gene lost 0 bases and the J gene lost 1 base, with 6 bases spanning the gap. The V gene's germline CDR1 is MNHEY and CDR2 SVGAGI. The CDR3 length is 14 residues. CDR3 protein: CASSYSSAQETQYF. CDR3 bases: TGTGCCAGCAGTTACTCGTCCGCCCAAGAGACCCAGTACTTC.

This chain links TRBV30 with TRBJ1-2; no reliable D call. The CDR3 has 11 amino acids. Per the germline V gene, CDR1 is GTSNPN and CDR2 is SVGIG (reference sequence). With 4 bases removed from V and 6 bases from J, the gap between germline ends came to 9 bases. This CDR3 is CAWIGQNGYTF. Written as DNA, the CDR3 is TGTGCCTGGATCGGGCAGAATGGCTACACCTTC. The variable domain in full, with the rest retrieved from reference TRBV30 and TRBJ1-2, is SQTIHQWPATLVQPVGSPLSLECTVEGTSNPNLYWYRQAAGRGLQLLFYSVGIGQISSEVPQNLSASRPQDRQFILSSKKLLLSDSGFYLCAWIGQNGYTFGSGTRLTVV.

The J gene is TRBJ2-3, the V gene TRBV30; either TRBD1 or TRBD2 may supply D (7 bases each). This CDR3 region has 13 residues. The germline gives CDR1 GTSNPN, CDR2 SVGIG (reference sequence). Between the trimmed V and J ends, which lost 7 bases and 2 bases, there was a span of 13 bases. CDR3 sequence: CASGGGFTDTQYF. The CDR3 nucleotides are TGTGCCTCAGGGGGAGGGTTCACAGATACGCAGTATTTT.

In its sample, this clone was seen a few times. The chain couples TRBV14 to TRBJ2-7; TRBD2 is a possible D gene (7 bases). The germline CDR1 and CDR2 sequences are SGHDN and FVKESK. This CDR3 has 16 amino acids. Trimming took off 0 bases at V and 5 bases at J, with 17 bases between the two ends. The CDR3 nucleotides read TGTGCCAGCAGCCAAGATTTCGGGGGGCCGGGTCACGAGCAGTACTTC. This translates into CASSQDFGGPGHEQYF.